Below are 21 T cell receptor beta chains sequenced from a single sample in a study of blood T cell repertoires in COVID-19. Sequencing was performed with immunoSEQ multiplex PCR; in TCRdb, only in-frame clones are kept and a portion is missing. The sample yields about 200,000 clones, around 86% seen once. The sequencing input was PBMCs or T cells enriched from blood (not recorded which). These receptors originate from a man aged 35 to 55 with acute COVID-19.

The CDR3 DNA follows: TGTGCCAGCAGTTATCCGCGGGGAACAGACGGCTACACCTTC. It yields the protein CASSYPRGTDGYTF. The rearrangement joins TRBV6-5 to TRBJ1-2; no firm D call. V lost 3 bases to trimming and J lost 8 bases, with 16 bases between them. This CDR3 has 14 residues. The germline V gene encodes CDR1 MNHEY and CDR2 SVGAGI.

The chain is built from TRBV7-9 and TRBJ2-4; TRBD2 might be the D (6 bases). The V end was cut by 5 bases, the J end by 3 bases, with 17 bases between. This CDR3 has 16 residues. Germline V gene sequence: CDR1 SEHNR, CDR2 FQNEAQ (reference sequence). CDR3 bases: TGTGCCAGCAGCCCCCCGAGTCGGCGGGACAAAAACATTCAGTACTTC. Its protein is CASSPPSRRDKNIQYF.

This sequence joins TRBV27 and TRBJ2-7, with D perhaps matching TRBD1 (6 bases). CDR3 size: 14 residues. Trimming removed 3 bases at V and 3 bases at J, with 12 bases between. Looked up from germline, CDR1 is MNHEY and CDR2 is SMNVEV (reference sequence). As DNA, the CDR3 is TGTGCCAGCAGTTTCCAGGGGCCCCTCTACGAGCAGTACTTC. Protein product: CASSFQGPLYEQYF.

The V call is TRBV7-3, the J call TRBJ2-1; TRBD2 agrees at 10 bases. CDR1 and CDR2 (germline): SGHTA, FQGTGA. CDR3 length: 15 residues. V dropped 3 bases and J dropped 10; count of bases not matched to a gene: 9. The CDR3 reads CASSLGLAGVGEQFF. CDR3 nucleotides: TGTGCCAGCAGCTTGGGTCTAGCGGGAGTGGGGGAGCAGTTCTTC.

This clone showed up just a few times. The chain is built from TRBV28 and TRBJ1-2; D is unclear. The CDR3 runs 14 residues. The germline V gene encodes CDR1 MDHEN and CDR2 SYDVKM. Trimming pared 6 bases from V and 5 bases from J, leaving 16 bases between. The CDR3 reads CASRSADKVYGYTF. The CDR3 bases are TGTGCCAGCAGGTCGGCCGACAAGGTGTATGGCTACACCTTC.

The V and J genes are TRBV5-6 and TRBJ2-7, with D possibly TRBD1 on 6 matching bases. The CDR3 is made up of 15 amino acids. Per germline, CDR1 SGHDT and CDR2 YYEEEE. Trimming cost V 0 bases and J 0 bases, with 10 bases left between them. The chain's CDR3 is CASSLVWDNSYEQYF. CDR3 DNA: TGTGCCAGCAGCTTGGTATGGGACAACTCCTACGAGCAGTACTTC.

The chain employs TRBV1 and TRBJ1-2; the table's D gene call, TRBD1, was not cross checked with the DNA. TRBV1 is reported as a pseudogene. There are 15 residues in the CDR3. The CDR3 bases are TGCACCAGCAGCCAAGGGCCGTTATCTAACTATGGCTACACCTTC. This encodes CTSSQGPLSNYGYTF.

The V and J genes are TRBV18 and TRBJ2-5; D is perhaps TRBD1 (5 bases). Deletions cut 5 bases from V and 3 bases from J, with 10 bases between. In germline, CDR1 is KGHSH, CDR2 LQKENI. CDR3 length: 13 residues. CDR3 residues: CASSMAGKETQYF. The CDR3 nucleotides are TGTGCCAGCTCAATGGCAGGGAAAGAGACCCAGTACTTC.

V is TRBV4-1 and J is TRBJ1-5; 8 bases align to TRBD1. Germline trimming cut 1 base from V and 3 bases from J; bases unmatched to any gene: 8. CDR3 length equals 17 residues. Germline assignment: CDR1 MGHRA and CDR2 YSYEKL. The CDR3 is CASSQALGDRSNQPQHF. Here the CDR3 DNA reads TGCGCCAGCAGCCAAGCTCTGGGGGACAGGTCCAATCAGCCCCAGCATTTT.

The chain carries TRBV27 and TRBJ1-1; D might be TRBD1 (5 bases). The CDR3 runs to 14 residues. CDR1 is MNHEY, CDR2 SMNVEV, per germline (reference sequence). V was pared by 5 bases and J by 5 bases, with 15 bases between. Here the CDR3 DNA reads TGTGCCAGCAGTCCCGGGGGAGGGGCTACTGAAGCTTTCTTT. Residues: CASSPGGGATEAFF.

This clone has just one count. The chain recombines TRBV2 with TRBJ2-2; a weak D match, TRBD2 (6 bases). The V gene lost 2 bases and the J gene lost 4 bases, with 14 bases spanning the gap. Germline-derived CDR1 and CDR2 are SNHLY and FYNNEI. The CDR3 is made up of 16 amino acids. CDR3 nucleotide sequence: TGTGCCAGCAGTGAATCTGAGGGAGCGGGCACCGGGGAGCTGTTTTTT. Amino acids: CASSESEGAGTGELFF.

This sequence joins TRBV5-1 and TRBJ1-6; D gene unclear. The CDR3 has 15 residues. V was clipped by 4 bases and J by 4 bases, with 12 bases between them. Germline V gives CDR1 SGHRS, CDR2 YFSETQ. CDR3 amino acids: CASSPRPEYNSPLHF. The CDR3 nucleotides read TGCGCCAGCAGCCCCCGCCCTGAGTATAATTCACCCCTCCACTTT. The full variable domain, its missing parts supplied by reference TRBV5-1 and TRBJ1-6, is KAGVTQTPRYLIKTRGQQVTLSCSPISGHRSVSWYQQTPGQGLQFLFEYFSETQRNKGNFPGRFSGRQFSNSRSEMNVSTLELGDSALYLCASSPRPEYNSPLHFGNGTRLTVT.

The chain is built from TRBV25-1 and TRBJ2-1; TRBD2 is a possible D gene (5 bases). Between the trimmed V and J ends, which lost 5 bases and 7 bases, there was a span of 15 bases. The germline CDR1 and CDR2 sequences are MGHDK and SYGVNS. The CDR3 runs to 14 residues. Here the CDR3 reads CASSSEGLRNEQFF. The DNA for the CDR3 is TGTGCCAGCAGTTCCGAGGGCTTAAGGAATGAGCAGTTCTTC. Full variable domain (rest looked up from reference TRBV25-1 and TRBJ2-1): EADIYQTPRYLVIGTGKKITLECSQTMGHDKMYWYQQDPGMELHLIHYSYGVNSTEKGDLSSESTVSRIRTEHFPLTLESARPSHTSQYLCASSSEGLRNEQFFGPGTRLTVL.

CDR3 DNA: TGTGCCAGCAGCACCCCGGTTCTAGGCGGCAATGAGCAGTTCTTC. This translates into CASSTPVLGGNEQFF. The V call is TRBV5-6, the J call TRBJ2-1; D gene ambiguous. Germline lookup yields CDR1 SGHDT and CDR2 YYEEEE. This CDR3 is 15 amino acids long. V was clipped by 4 bases and J by 6 bases, with 17 bases between them.

The chain has TRBV6-5 and TRBJ1-4; possible D gene TRBD1, 5 bases. The CDR3 runs 15 residues. The germline CDR1 and CDR2 sequences are MNHEY and SVGAGI. V dropped 4 bases and J dropped 5 bases, with 14 bases sitting between them. CDR3 loop: CASSSPGGWNEKLFF. CDR3 sequence (DNA): TGTGCCAGCAGTTCACCCGGGGGTTGGAATGAAAAACTGTTTTTT.

DNA for the CDR3: TGTGCCAGCAGCTTAACTAAAGGACAAGTAGCTTATCAGCCCCAGCATTTT. Protein sequence: CASSLTKGQVAYQPQHF. The chain is built from TRBV7-8 and TRBJ1-5; TRBD1 is a possible D gene (5 bases). Germline CDR1 SGHVS, CDR2 FQNEAQ. Trimming left V 2 bases short and J 5 bases short, with 19 bases between. The CDR3 consists of 17 residues.

CDR3 nucleotide sequence: TGTGCCAGCAGTTTTCCGGCGGGAGGTCCCAATGAGCAGTTCTTC. Translating gives CASSFPAGGPNEQFF. This sequence joins TRBV28 and TRBJ2-1; 8 nucleotides agree with TRBD2. This CDR3 is built from 15 residues. Germline CDR1 reads MDHEN; CDR2 reads SYDVKM. J was trimmed by 6 bases and V by 3 bases; bases with no gene match: 7.

This clone is a singleton in its sample. The chain joins TRBV7-9 to TRBJ2-1; D is perhaps TRBD2 (5 bases). This CDR3 region has 13 residues. From germline, CDR1 is SEHNR and CDR2 FQNEAQ (reference sequence). V dropped 3 bases and J dropped 7 bases, with 10 bases sitting between them. The CDR3 sequence is CASSLTTGNEQFF. The CDR3 nucleotides are TGTGCCAGCAGCTTGACCACGGGGAATGAGCAGTTCTTC.

The rearrangement links TRBV6-6 to TRBJ2-7, with TRBD1 matching 7 bases. Trimming cost V 5 bases and J 4 bases; bases outside gene matches: 11. CDR1 and CDR2 from the germline V gene are MNHNY and SVGAGI (reference sequence). The CDR3 contains 15 residues. This CDR3 reads CASSRKTGSSYEQYF. DNA for the CDR3: TGTGCCAGCAGTCGAAAGACAGGGTCCTCGTACGAGCAGTACTTC.

The CDR3 DNA reads TGTGCCAGTACTAGCGGGACCCGCGAGCAGTTCTTC. Its translation: CASTSGTREQFF. V is TRBV13 and J is TRBJ2-1; 10 nucleotides align to TRBD2. Trimming at V came to 9 bases and at J to 10 bases, leaving 6 bases not matched to a gene. Germline V gene sequence: CDR1 PRHDT, CDR2 FYEKMQ (reference sequence). The CDR3 length is 12 residues.

V is TRBV5-1 and J is TRBJ2-1; D is possibly TRBD1 (5 bases). V was clipped by 1 base and J by 9 bases, with 11 bases between them. The CDR3 extends over 13 amino acids. From germline, CDR1 is SGHRS and CDR2 YFSETQ. CDR3 protein: CASSLLERGEQFF. As DNA, the CDR3 is TGCGCCAGCAGCTTGTTAGAAAGGGGTGAGCAGTTCTTC.